This T cell receptor (beta chain) comes out of a study of cytomegalovirus exposure and HLA in healthy donors. The PCR employed 60 Vbeta primers together with 13 Jbeta primers. Sequencing was performed with immunoSEQ multiplex PCR; in TCRdb, only in-frame clones are kept and a portion is missing. There are 79,000 or so clones in the sample; roughly 73% occur only once, and 15% to 20% lies in the top ten. About this clone itself: The antigen is unknown.

Germline-derived CDR1 and CDR2 are SGHTA and FQGNSA. CDR3 length equals 16 residues. V dropped 2 bases and J dropped 3; count of bases not matched to a gene: 6. The study's findings and limits: In a later analysis, TCR association rates varied by HLA locus: DRB1 most, HLA-C fewest. TCR beta V- and J-gene trimming, according to a later analysis, was linked to a missense DCLRE1C variant. TCR beta V segments were, for the most part, productive about 90% or about 30% of the time in an earlier analysis. Both high specificity and high sensitivity reportedly marked the classifier's diagnosis of cytomegalovirus status.

Specimen: PBMCs. The chain employs TRBV7-2 and TRBJ2-1, with 8 bases lining up with TRBD1. The clonotype was recovered from a woman aged 40 to 49 in good health and CMV-seropositive. CDR3 bases: TGTGCCAGCAGCTTATTAGGGGGACAGGTCTACAATGAGCAGTTCTTC. This translates into CASSLLGGQVYNEQFF.